The 31 T cell receptor beta chains below were found in one sample sequenced in a study of blood T cells in healthy people across ages. It was with a sample-barcoded 5' primer and a J-beta primer mix that a second PCR of about 6 to 12 cycles was run. TCRdb re-derived calls from the 5' RACE reads in MiXCR, one entry per CDR3 protein. The sample shows about 290,000 distinct CDR3 sequences, 27% of them seen only once. Sequenced input: blood. These TCRs come from an older woman in good health.

The chain is built from TRBV2 and TRBJ2-1, with D maybe TRBD1 (6 bases). Germline V gene data show CDR1 as SNHLY and CDR2 as FYNNEI. This CDR3 spans 13 amino acids. Trimming took off 7 bases at V and 1 base at J, with 8 bases between the two ends. CDR3 coding DNA: TGTGCCAGCACAGGGGATTCCTACAATGAGCAGTTCTTC. Protein: CASTGDSYNEQFF. The full variable domain, completed using reference TRBV2 and TRBJ2-1, is EPEVTQTPSHQVTQMGQEVILRCVPISNHLYFYWYRQILGQKVEFLVSFYNNEISEKSEIFDDQFSVERPDGSNFTLKIRSTKLEDSAMYFCASTGDSYNEQFFGPGTRLTVL.

In this sample, this clonotype turned up a few times. This sequence joins TRBV28 and TRBJ1-1; D is uncertain. CDR1 and CDR2 from the germline V gene are MDHEN and SYDVKM. The CDR3 sequence is 14 residues long. The ends were cut back, 3 bases at V and 0 bases at J, with 8 bases in the middle. The CDR3 loop is CASSLGVLNTEAFF. In DNA form, the CDR3 reads TGTGCCAGCAGTTTGGGAGTCCTGAACACTGAAGCTTTCTTT.

Comment on this clonotype: At one end the junction does not follow the germline gene, possibly because of a read error. The genes are TRBV2 and TRBJ2-5, with D hard to call. Germline lookup yields CDR1 SNHLY and CDR2 FYNNEI. The CDR3 length is 16 residues. Here the CDR3 reads CVSSENPEPSLETQYF. For the CDR3, the DNA is TGTGTCAGCAGCGAAAATCCGGAGCCCAGTTTGGAGACCCAGTACTTC.

This clonotype was seen once. The chain is built from TRBV5-1 and TRBJ1-1; no reliable D call. This CDR3 spans 19 amino acids. Trimming cost V 2 bases and J 0 bases, with 23 bases left between them. Germline V gene lookup returns CDR1 SGHRS and CDR2 YFSETQ. CDR3 in DNA: TGCGCCAGCAGCTTTCGAACGGGGAGAAACCCCCGGCTGAACACTGAAGCTTTCTTT. As protein: CASSFRTGRNPRLNTEAFF.

This chain uses TRBV5-1 with TRBJ2-5; D unresolved. The tail of the sequence fits TRBJ2-7 better, so the J call may be wrong. The CDR3 is 12 amino acids. Germline V lookup: CDR1 SGHRS, CDR2 YFSETQ. The CDR3 bases are TGCGCCAGCAGGTCCCTTAACTACGAGCAGTACTTC. Encoded protein: CASRSLNYEQYF.

This clonotype was counted only a few times. V is TRBV10-3 and J is TRBJ2-1; perhaps D is TRBD1 or TRBD2 (5 bases each). Germline CDR1 and CDR2: ENHRY and SYGVKD. The V and J ends lost 1 base and 7 bases respectively, with 14 bases between them. The CDR3 consists of 15 residues. The CDR3 DNA follows: TGTGCCATCAGTGAGTTTGGGGGAGATCAAAATGAGCAGTTCTTC. Translating it yields CAISEFGGDQNEQFF.

V usage is TRBV5-4 and J usage is TRBJ2-5; D perhaps matches TRBD2 (5 bases). V shed 0 bases and J shed 4 bases, with 13 bases lying between them. Germline CDR1 is SGHNT and CDR2 is YYREEE (reference sequence). This CDR3 is built from 15 residues. CDR3 nucleotide sequence: TGTGCCAGCAGCTTGGCCTCTAGCAGGAGAGAGACCCAGTACTTC. It encodes CASSLASSRRETQYF.

This clonotype was seen a single time. This chain joins TRBV7-9 and TRBJ2-6; D is unresolved. The CDR3 runs 14 residues. Trimming removed 0 bases at V and 4 bases at J, with 4 bases between. The germline V gene has CDR1 SEHNR and CDR2 FQNEAQ (reference sequence). The DNA for the CDR3 is TGTGCCAGCAGCTTAGCCGGGGGGGCCAACGTCCTGACTTTC. Translated, it gives CASSLAGGANVLTF.

This clonotype has just a few counts. J is TRBJ2-3 and V is TRBV29-1; possible D gene TRBD2, 6 bases. The CDR3 runs to 16 residues. Trimming pared 0 bases from V and 5 bases from J, leaving 18 bases between. The germline gives CDR1 SQVTM, CDR2 ANQGSEA. CDR3 sequence: CSVEDPYPGAGDTQYF. The CDR3, as DNA: TGCAGCGTTGAAGATCCTTATCCGGGAGCGGGAGATACGCAGTATTTT.

This clonotype was seen repeatedly, ten times or more. This chain connects TRBV20-1 to TRBJ1-5, with 8 bases matching TRBD1. V trimming: 0 bases; J trimming: 0 bases; junction bases outside the gene matches: 13. This CDR3 contains 19 residues. The germline V gene encodes CDR1 DFQATT and CDR2 SNEGSKA (reference sequence). The CDR3 is CSARDSPGQAEHSNQPQHF. DNA of the CDR3: TGCAGTGCTAGAGATTCACCGGGACAGGCTGAGCATAGCAATCAGCCCCAGCATTTT.

This clonotype occurred many times. This chain uses TRBV28 with TRBJ2-5; possible D gene TRBD1, 6 bases. The J call could be wrong; TRBJ2-7 is a better fit for the DNA end. CDR3 size: 14 residues. CDR1 is MDHEN and CDR2 is SYDVKM in the germline V gene. The CDR3 nucleotides are TGTGCCAGCAGTCCCCCAGGGGTCTCCTACGAGCAGTACTTC. This translates into CASSPPGVSYEQYF.

J is TRBJ2-1 and V is TRBV6-1, with no clear D. The CDR3 is 14 residues long. The V and J ends lost 4 bases and 0 bases respectively, with 7 bases between them. Germline V lookup: CDR1 MNHNS, CDR2 SASEGT. The CDR3 region has the DNA TGTGCCAGCAGTGTGGGTGTCTCCTACAATGAGCAGTTCTTC. Its translation: CASSVGVSYNEQFF.

This clonotype showed up just a few times. This sequence joins TRBV18 and TRBJ2-1, with D perhaps matching TRBD2 (6 bases). Germline V lookup: CDR1 KGHSH, CDR2 LQKENI. Trimming stripped 2 bases from V and 3 bases from J, with 20 bases between. The CDR3 has 18 residues. The CDR3 spells CASSPGGALATIYNEQFF. The CDR3 DNA reads TGTGCCAGCTCACCAGGAGGAGCCCTAGCGACCATCTACAATGAGCAGTTCTTC.

Note on this clonotype: Relative to the germline gene, one junction end is altered; a read error may explain this. The chain carries TRBV6-5 and TRBJ2-5; 8 bases are a match to TRBD1. The J call may not be correct, given that the DNA end is closer to TRBJ2-7. Germline CDR1 reads MNHEY; CDR2 reads SVGAGI. The CDR3 is made up of 14 amino acids. DNA for the CDR3: TGTGCCCGCAGCCGCCCCGGACAGGGTAACGAGCAGTACTTC. Amino acids: CARSRPGQGNEQYF.

The chain combines TRBV2 with TRBJ1-2, with D tentatively TRBD1 (5 bases). The germline CDR1 and CDR2 sequences are SNHLY and FYNNEI. The CDR3 is 14 amino acids. Trimming took 5 bases from V and 8 from J, leaving 18 bases between them. The CDR3 DNA reads as TGTGCCAGCAGTAGAAGGGACGGTCCAAGGGGCTACACCTTC. Its protein product is CASSRRDGPRGYTF.

This clonotype occurred a few times. The CDR3 DNA reads as TGTGCCACCAGTGAGAGGCGGACAGGGTCGATGAGTACGCAGTATTTT. Amino acids: CATSERRTGSMSTQYF. The V and J genes are TRBV24-1 and TRBJ2-3; 8 nucleotides agree with TRBD1. Germline assignment: CDR1 KGHDR and CDR2 SFDVKD. The V segment lost 4 bases and the J segment 8 bases; nucleotides outside the gene matches: 13. The CDR3 sequence is 16 residues long.

The chain joins TRBV6-2 or TRBV6-3 to TRBJ2-5; D possibly corresponds to TRBD2 (6 bases). CDR1 is MNHEY, CDR2 SVGEGT, per germline. V dropped 2 bases and J dropped 5 bases, with 15 bases sitting between them. The CDR3 spans 15 residues. DNA for the CDR3: TGTGCCAGCAGTTACCGAGGCGGGGTGGAGGAGACCCAGTACTTC. Its protein product is CASSYRGGVEETQYF.

The J gene is TRBJ2-7, the V gene TRBV6-5; D perhaps matches TRBD2 (5 bases). Trimming removed 7 bases from V and 4 bases from J, with 17 bases in between. Germline V gene lookup returns CDR1 MNHEY and CDR2 SVGAGI. This CDR3 region has 14 residues. CDR3 protein: CASTEGSIPYEQYF. For the CDR3, the DNA is TGTGCCAGCACCGAGGGTTCAATCCCTTACGAGCAGTACTTC.

This clonotype was counted between two and nine times. This may come from a read error, since a much larger clone is one base off. The chain uses TRBV10-3 and TRBJ2-5, with D maybe TRBD2 (6 bases). Germline loops: CDR1 ENHRY, CDR2 SYGVKD. The ends were cut back, 6 bases at V and 3 bases at J, with 14 bases in the middle. This CDR3 has 14 amino acids. The CDR3 is CAIRQDGGEETQYF. The CDR3 nucleotides are TGTGCCATCAGGCAGGACGGGGGTGAAGAGACCCAGTACTTC.

The chain links TRBV6-6 to TRBJ2-1; D remains unclear. The J call is in doubt because the DNA end fits TRBJ2-5 better. The CDR3 covers 14 residues. Germline-derived CDR1 and CDR2 are MNHNY and SVGAGI (reference sequence). DNA of the CDR3: TGTGCCAGCAGTTACGGGCAGTCGGTAGAGACCCAGTACTTC. Protein sequence: CASSYGQSVETQYF.

The V gene is TRBV7-2, the J gene TRBJ1-5; a weak D match, TRBD1 (5 bases). V dropped 5 bases and J dropped 10 bases, with 27 bases sitting between them. CDR1 SGHTA and CDR2 FQGNSA come from the germline V gene. The CDR3 loop spans 17 amino acids. CDR3 sequence (DNA): TGTGCCAGCAGCCGCATTGCCGGGGGGTCGGCCATTAATCCCCAGCATTTT. This translates into CASSRIAGGSAINPQHF.

The rearrangement links TRBV27 to TRBJ2-7; 10 bases fit TRBD1. Germline CDR1 MNHEY, CDR2 SMNVEV (reference sequence). Trimming removed 4 bases from V and 2 bases from J; junction bases left unmatched: 5. CDR3 length equals 15 residues. The CDR3 loop reads CASSSVGTGAYEQYF. Written as DNA, the CDR3 is TGTGCCAGCAGTTCGGTCGGGACAGGGGCCTACGAGCAGTACTTC.

The rearrangement uses TRBV29-1 and TRBJ1-2, with 7 nucleotides matching TRBD1. V shed 7 bases and J 2 bases; nucleotides not matched to a gene: 4. Germline-derived CDR1 and CDR2 are SQVTM and ANQGSEA. The CDR3 runs 12 residues. The CDR3 loop reads CSALQGNYGYTF. The CDR3 DNA is TGCAGCGCTCTACAGGGGAACTATGGCTACACCTTC. The variable domain in full, with the rest retrieved from reference TRBV29-1 and TRBJ1-2, is SAVISQKPSRDICQRGTSLTIQCQVDSQVTMMFWYRQQPGQSLTLIATANQGSEATYESGFVIDKFPISRPNLTFSTLTVSNMSPEDSSIYLCSALQGNYGYTFGSGTRLTVV.

This clonotype was detected only a few times. The chain is built from TRBV5-5 and TRBJ2-3; possible D gene TRBD1, 5 bases. Per the germline V gene, CDR1 is SGHKS and CDR2 is YYEKEE (reference sequence). Between the trimmed V and J ends, which lost 4 bases and 0 bases, there was a span of 12 bases. The CDR3 runs to 15 residues. The CDR3 coding sequence is TGTGCCAGCAGCGTCAGGGAAGGGAGCACAGATACGCAGTATTTT. This codes for CASSVREGSTDTQYF.

V usage is TRBV5-1 and J usage is TRBJ1-1; D gene uncertain. The V end was cut by 3 bases, the J end by 1 base, with 13 bases between. The CDR3 consists of 15 residues. CDR1 and CDR2 (germline): SGHRS, YFSETQ. The CDR3 DNA reads TGCGCCAGCAGCTCGGACGGTCGTGGGAACACTGAAGCTTTCTTT. Protein: CASSSDGRGNTEAFF.

This chain connects TRBV28 to TRBJ1-5; 9 bases line up with TRBD1. Germline V gene sequence: CDR1 MDHEN, CDR2 SYDVKM. The CDR3 covers 16 residues. Trimming cost V 3 bases and J 0 bases; bases outside gene matches: 3. Written as DNA, the CDR3 is TGTGCCAGCAGTTTTTGGACAGGGGATAGCAATCAGCCCCAGCATTTT. Encoded protein: CASSFWTGDSNQPQHF.

The CDR3 DNA reads TGTGCCAGCAGCCAGGGACATAACTACGAGCAGTACTTC. Amino acids: CASSQGHNYEQYF. The V gene is TRBV2, the J gene TRBJ2-5; TRBD1 is a possible D gene (6 bases). The J call may be faulty, since TRBJ2-7 better matches the DNA end. The CDR3 is 13 residues long. Germline V CDR1 and CDR2: SNHLY, FYNNEI.

V gene TRBV28 combines with J gene TRBJ2-3, with TRBD2 as a possible D gene (5 bases). The CDR3 length is 14 residues. The ends were cut back, 7 bases at V and 6 bases at J, with 17 bases in the middle. Germline V lookup: CDR1 MDHEN, CDR2 SYDVKM. CDR3 nucleotide sequence: TGTGCCAGCACCTTACCTAGCAGCCGCGATACGCAGTATTTT. This encodes CASTLPSSRDTQYF.

The chain joins TRBV6-1 to TRBJ2-7; no reliable D call. CDR3 length: 12 amino acids. Germline V gene data show CDR1 as MNHNS and CDR2 as SASEGT. Trimming shortened V by 2 bases and J by 7 bases, and 9 bases separated the two germline ends. For the CDR3, the DNA is TGTGCCAGCAGTGAATACACCTGGGAGCAGTACTTC. This encodes CASSEYTWEQYF.

This chain links TRBV3-1 with TRBJ1-1, with D maybe TRBD1 (5 bases). Germline assignment: CDR1 LGHDT and CDR2 YNNKEL (reference sequence). The CDR3 loop spans 13 amino acids. V lost 0 bases and J 5 bases, leaving 7 bases between the germline ends. DNA for the CDR3: TGTGCCAGCAGCCAAGATTGGGGGACTGAAGCTTTCTTT. Translated: CASSQDWGTEAFF. Complete variable domain (other parts from reference TRBV3-1 and TRBJ1-1): DTAVSQTPKYLVTQMGNDKSIKCEQNLGHDTMYWYKQDSKKFLKIMFSYNNKELIINETVPNRFSPKSPDKAHLNLHINSLELGDSAVYFCASSQDWGTEAFFGQGTRLTVV.

The chain joins TRBV2 to TRBJ1-2; D not certain. The CDR3 is 13 residues long. Germline CDR1 and CDR2: SNHLY and FYNNEI. Trimming took 2 bases from V and 3 from J, leaving 7 bases between them. The CDR3 is CASSETADYGYTF. CDR3 sequence (DNA): TGTGCCAGCAGTGAAACGGCAGACTATGGCTACACCTTC.